The 32 T cell receptor beta chains listed next were all sequenced from one sample in a study of human T cells and chemical hapten exposure. TCRdb ran MiXCR on the RACE reads and lists one entry per CDR3 protein. The sample has some 44,000 distinct CDR3 sequences; 8% to 9% are singletons. Time point meaning: patch test 2, 6 weeks after DPC sensitization. The treatment denotes: therapeutic diphenylcyclopropenone sensitization with weekly scalp DPC. Sequenced material: whole blood, taken in connection with sensitization to the hapten diphenylcyclopropenone (DPC). The origin of the receptors is a middle-aged woman with alopecia areata. Some clones in this sample may be carry-over from other donors' samples.

This clonotype was picked up many times. The rearrangement joins TRBV5-1 to TRBJ2-1, with a possible D match to TRBD2 (6 bases). This CDR3 has 13 residues. Germline CDR1 is SGHRS and CDR2 is YFSETQ. Deletions cut 4 bases from V and 7 bases from J, with 12 bases between. For the CDR3, the DNA is TGCGCCAGCAGCCACGGGAGAGGGAATGAGCAGTTCTTC. Protein: CASSHGRGNEQFF.

This clonotype was detected a few times. This sequence may be a read error, since a much larger clone differs from it by one base. The V and J genes are TRBV10-3 and TRBJ2-7, with 8 bases matching TRBD2. This CDR3 has 14 amino acids. V shed 8 bases and J 2 bases; nucleotides not matched to a gene: 8. From germline, CDR1 is ENHRY and CDR2 SYGVKD. CDR3 loop: CAIQAVAGPYEQYF. The DNA of the CDR3 is TGTGCCATCCAAGCGGTAGCGGGGCCCTACGAGCAGTACTTC.

This clonotype is medium-sized. The DNA of the CDR3 is TGTGCCAGCAGTTACAGGACGGGACCCTACGAGCAGTACTTC. Encoded protein: CASSYRTGPYEQYF. The V call is TRBV3-1, the J call TRBJ2-7, with D perhaps TRBD1 or TRBD2 (5 bases each). The germline CDR1 and CDR2 sequences are LGHDT and YNNKEL (reference sequence). The CDR3 has 14 amino acids. V was cut by 6 bases and J by 2 bases, with 14 bases left in between.

The sample holds a few counts of this clonotype. V usage is TRBV11-2 and J usage is TRBJ1-1; the D is unclear. Trimming stripped 1 base from V and 3 bases from J, with 9 bases between. The germline V gene encodes CDR1 SGHAT and CDR2 FQNNGV. The CDR3 is made up of 14 amino acids. In DNA form, the CDR3 reads TGTGCCAGCAGCTTAGCTGGGTTTGACACTGAAGCTTTCTTT. Translation: CASSLAGFDTEAFF.

Ten or more counts support this clonotype. This sequence joins TRBV12-3 or TRBV12-4 and TRBJ2-7; TRBD2 is a possible D gene (6 bases). The V and J ends lost 4 bases and 4 bases respectively, with 17 bases between them. This CDR3 has 15 amino acids. This chain's CDR3 is CASSSQGRYKYEQYF. CDR3 in DNA: TGTGCCAGCAGTTCCCAAGGGAGGTATAAATACGAGCAGTACTTC.

This clonotype was detected many times. The chain recombines TRBV29-1 with TRBJ2-1; 8 positions agree with TRBD1. The junction had 1 base not matched to a gene; V was cut back by 3 bases and J by 0 bases. The CDR3 has 14 amino acids. Germline CDR1 and CDR2: SQVTM and ANQGSEA. The CDR3 region is CSVDRGRSYNEQFF. DNA for the CDR3: TGCAGCGTTGACAGGGGGCGCTCCTACAATGAGCAGTTCTTC.

This sequence joins TRBV6-1 and TRBJ2-1; no definite D call. Deletions cut 2 bases from V and 2 bases from J, with 10 bases between. Germline V gene data show CDR1 as MNHNS and CDR2 as SASEGT. CDR3 size: 15 residues. The CDR3 region is CASSEIWLTYNEQFF. The CDR3, as DNA: TGTGCCAGCAGTGAAATCTGGTTGACCTACAATGAGCAGTTCTTC.

The V gene is TRBV28, the J gene TRBJ2-5; possibly TRBD1 or TRBD2 for D (5 bases each). The germline V and J ends were trimmed by 11 bases and 9 bases, with 19 bases remaining between them. The CDR3 is 12 residues long. Per germline, CDR1 MDHEN and CDR2 SYDVKM. The CDR3 reads CAVSPGAWAQYF. CDR3 bases: TGTGCCGTCTCTCCCGGGGCTTGGGCCCAGTACTTC.

V and J are TRBV5-5 and TRBJ1-2; 8 nucleotides agree with TRBD1. The CDR3 contains 13 residues. Germline V gene sequence: CDR1 SGHKS, CDR2 YYEKEE (reference sequence). The V gene end was trimmed by 4 bases and the J gene end by 7 bases; junction bases not matched to a gene: 6. CDR3 residues: CASSVGQGPGYTF. The CDR3 nucleotides read TGTGCCAGCAGCGTCGGACAGGGCCCTGGCTACACCTTC. The variable domain in full, completed from reference TRBV5-5 and TRBJ1-2, reads DAGVTQSPTHLIKTRGQQVTLRCSPISGHKSVSWYQQVLGQGPQFIFQYYEKEERGRGNFPDRFSARQFPNYSSELNVNALLLGDSALYLCASSVGQGPGYTFGSGTRLTVV.

This clonotype was observed many times. The J gene is TRBJ2-7, the V gene TRBV20-1; 7 bases are shared with TRBD1. Germline CDR1 DFQATT, CDR2 SNEGSKA (reference sequence). J was trimmed by 2 bases and V by 4 bases; bases with no gene match: 5. CDR3 length: 13 amino acids. The CDR3 reads CSAKRQGAYEQYF. The CDR3 DNA sequence: TGCAGTGCTAAACGACAGGGCGCCTACGAGCAGTACTTC.

This clonotype was observed at least ten times. CDR3 in amino acids: CASSFLNRDIYGYTF. CDR3 nucleotides: TGTGCCAGCAGTTTTCTAAACCGGGACATCTATGGCTACACCTTC. The chain is built from TRBV28 and TRBJ1-2; possibly TRBD1 for D (6 bases). This CDR3 comprises 15 residues. The germline V and J ends were trimmed by 3 bases and 4 bases, with 15 bases remaining between them. Per the germline V gene, CDR1 is MDHEN and CDR2 is SYDVKM.

This clonotype was seen many times. The chain is built from TRBV7-2 and TRBJ1-6; D uncertain. This CDR3 is 15 amino acids long. With 5 bases removed from V and 9 bases from J, the gap between germline ends came to 17 bases. CDR1 SGHTA and CDR2 FQGNSA come from the germline V gene. The CDR3 coding sequence is TGTGCCAGCAGCCAGGTACCGGGCCGGGGTTCACCCCTCCACTTT. Translating gives CASSQVPGRGSPLHF.

This clonotype appeared a few times. The chain combines TRBV7-2 with TRBJ2-2; D might be TRBD1 or TRBD2, each matching 6 bases. V was trimmed by 1 base and J by 9 bases, leaving 15 bases between them. The germline gives CDR1 SGHTA, CDR2 FQGNSA. CDR3 size: 15 residues. The chain's CDR3 is CASSLGGATARELFF. For the CDR3, the DNA is TGTGCCAGCAGCTTAGGGGGGGCCACTGCGCGGGAGCTGTTTTTT.

This clonotype was found a few times. V is TRBV2 and J is TRBJ1-4; D is undetermined. Deletions cut 7 bases from V and 7 bases from J, with 10 bases between. The CDR3 contains 12 residues. Germline CDR1 is SNHLY and CDR2 is FYNNEI. CDR3 in DNA: TGTGCCAGCACTCCCCGGAGTGAAAAACTGTTTTTT. Its translation: CASTPRSEKLFF.

In its sample, this clonotype was seen many times. The rearrangement links TRBV2 to TRBJ1-4, with D uncertain. The CDR3 contains 10 residues. Trimming removed 5 bases from V and 7 bases from J, with 2 bases in between. The germline V gene has CDR1 SNHLY and CDR2 FYNNEI. The CDR3 DNA reads as TGTGCCAGCAGTTCTGAAAAACTGTTTTTT. Translating it yields CASSSEKLFF.

Within the sample, this clonotype is medium-sized. The J gene is TRBJ2-1, the V gene TRBV6-6, with D unclear. Trimming took off 0 bases at V and 14 bases at J, with 11 bases between the two ends. The CDR3 sequence is 12 residues long. From germline, CDR1 is MNHNY and CDR2 SVGAGI (reference sequence). The CDR3 DNA is TGTGCCAGCAGTTACTCGTCCCTAGGCGAGTTCTTC. It codes for CASSYSSLGEFF.

This chain joins TRBV29-1 and TRBJ1-1; D is uncertain. CDR3 length: 14 amino acids. Germline CDR1 SQVTM, CDR2 ANQGSEA. The germline V and J ends were trimmed by 5 bases and 4 bases, with 17 bases remaining between them. The CDR3 here is CSVLLQANPTEAFF. DNA of the CDR3: TGCAGCGTTCTCCTCCAGGCCAACCCCACTGAAGCTTTCTTT.

This clonotype was seen many times. The chain combines TRBV29-1 with TRBJ1-1, with TRBD1 matching over 10 bases. The germline gives CDR1 SQVTM, CDR2 ANQGSEA. V was clipped by 7 bases and J by 1 base; unmatched bases: 6. This CDR3 region has 14 residues. The CDR3 DNA is TGCAGCGGCTCGACAGGGGGCGCGAACACTGAAGCTTTCTTT. Translation gives CSGSTGGANTEAFF.

This clonotype occurred many times. The chain uses TRBV7-2 and TRBJ2-3, with 8 positions matching TRBD1. The CDR3 extends over 15 amino acids. The trim removed 4 bases at V and 1 base at J, leaving 4 bases unmatched. From germline, CDR1 is SGHTA and CDR2 FQGNSA. The CDR3 sequence is CASSSTGVRTDTQYF. DNA of the CDR3: TGTGCCAGCAGCTCGACAGGGGTTCGCACAGATACGCAGTATTTT.

This clonotype was observed a few times. This may stem from a read error, because a much larger clone lies one nucleotide away. The rearrangement links TRBV25-1 to TRBJ2-2; D is unclear. This CDR3 contains 14 residues. Germline V gene data show CDR1 as MGHDK and CDR2 as SYGVNS. V lost 5 bases and J 3 bases, leaving 10 bases between the germline ends. The DNA for the CDR3 is TGTGCCAGCAGTTTAATGGCTGACACCGGGGAGCTGTTTTTT. It yields the protein CASSLMADTGELFF.

Comments on this clonotype: A clone one base away is much larger, so this may be a read error. This rearrangement joins TRBV20-1 to TRBJ2-3; TRBD2 might be the D (7 bases). Trimming shortened V by 5 bases and J by 4 bases, and 25 bases separated the two germline ends. Germline CDR1 is DFQATT and CDR2 is SNEGSKA (reference sequence). The CDR3 consists of 17 residues. The CDR3 coding sequence is TGCAGTGCTTGGTACTTACGGGGGGCGGGACCATCAGATACGCAGTATTTT. This encodes CSAWYLRGAGPSDTQYF.

This clonotype was seen repeatedly, ten times or more. This sequence joins TRBV7-9 and TRBJ1-1, with D maybe TRBD1 (5 bases). The V gene lost 6 bases and the J gene lost 8 bases, with 22 bases spanning the gap. The CDR3 consists of 15 residues. CDR1 is SEHNR, CDR2 FQNEAQ, per germline (reference sequence). CDR3 region: CASSFRPGPRTEAFF. The CDR3 DNA reads TGTGCCAGCAGTTTTAGACCGGGACCGCGAACGGAAGCTTTCTTT.

This clonotype was found many times. V gene TRBV20-1 combines with J gene TRBJ1-2; TRBD1 aligns across 7 bases. This CDR3 has 16 residues. CDR1 and CDR2 (germline): DFQATT, SNEGSKA (reference sequence). Losses at the gene ends were 3 bases for V and 0 bases for J; bases not matched to a gene: 10. The CDR3 spells CSARGDRAPANYGYTF. The CDR3 nucleotides read TGCAGTGCTAGGGGTGACAGGGCGCCCGCTAACTATGGCTACACCTTC.

This clonotype came up many times. The chain recombines TRBV7-6 with TRBJ1-1, with D hard to call. V lost 5 bases and J lost 1, with 14 bases in between. Per the germline V gene, CDR1 is SGHVS and CDR2 is FNYEAQ. The CDR3 totals 15 residues. CDR3 DNA sequence: TGTGCCAGCAGCCCAGGATGGACGGCGAACACTGAAGCTTTCTTT. Amino acids: CASSPGWTANTEAFF.

This clonotype was picked up many times. The rearrangement joins TRBV20-1 to TRBJ2-1; no clear D gene. The V gene's germline CDR1 is DFQATT and CDR2 SNEGSKA (reference sequence). The CDR3 contains 12 residues. V lost 4 bases and J 1 base, leaving 5 bases between the germline ends. The chain's CDR3 is CSAKRSYNEQFF. The CDR3 bases are TGCAGTGCTAAGAGATCCTACAATGAGCAGTTCTTC.

In this sample, this clonotype turned up a few times. The V and J genes are TRBV19 and TRBJ2-5; D is uncertain. The CDR3 extends over 14 amino acids. The V end lost 5 bases, the J end lost 2 bases, and 12 bases lay between the germline ends. Germline CDR1 LNHDA, CDR2 SQIVND (reference sequence). CDR3 coding DNA: TGTGCCAGTAGTCCTCTGTCGTCACAAGAGACCCAGTACTTC. Amino acid sequence: CASSPLSSQETQYF.

As concerns this clonotype: A much bigger clone sits one base away, suggesting this may be a read error. The chain uses TRBV7-9 and TRBJ1-1; TRBD1 might be the D (6 bases). Trimming took 7 bases from V and 1 from J, leaving 13 bases between them. This CDR3 comprises 14 residues. Germline assignment: CDR1 SEHNR and CDR2 FQNEAQ (reference sequence). The CDR3 sequence: CASTPGTSNTEAFF. The CDR3 nucleotides read TGTGCCAGCACTCCCGGGACATCGAACACTGAAGCTTTCTTT.

This clonotype was seen ten or more times. The chain carries TRBV19 and TRBJ1-4, with D possibly matching TRBD1 (6 bases). Germline V gene lookup returns CDR1 LNHDA and CDR2 SQIVND (reference sequence). Trimming took 9 bases from V and 5 from J, leaving 22 bases between them. The CDR3 length is 16 residues. The CDR3 DNA reads TGTGCCAGCATTAACACCGGACAGCCAGGGAATGAAAAACTGTTTTTT. Translating it yields CASINTGQPGNEKLFF.

The count of this clonotype is one. V usage is TRBV28 and J usage is TRBJ1-2; the D gene is possibly TRBD1 (5 bases). Trimming took off 2 bases at V and 8 bases at J, with 15 bases between the two ends. This CDR3 has 14 amino acids. Germline lookup yields CDR1 MDHEN and CDR2 SYDVKM. The CDR3 sequence: CASSLIGTVRGYTF. In DNA, the CDR3 is TGTGCCAGCAGTTTAATAGGGACGGTACGAGGCTACACCTTC.

The V call is TRBV2, the J call TRBJ2-4, with D maybe TRBD2 (6 bases). The CDR3 is 10 residues long. Per the germline V gene, CDR1 is SNHLY and CDR2 is FYNNEI. The germline V and J ends were trimmed by 10 bases and 8 bases, with 9 bases remaining between them. CDR3 nucleotide sequence: TGTGCCACAAGGGAGGACATTCAGTACTTC. This sequence encodes CATREDIQYF.

The chain joins TRBV5-4 to TRBJ1-1, with D possibly being TRBD1 (5 bases). Looked up from germline, CDR1 is SGHNT and CDR2 is YYREEE (reference sequence). The CDR3 covers 14 residues. The germline V and J ends were trimmed by 3 bases and 1 base, with 10 bases remaining between them. CDR3 in amino acids: CASSWGSWNTEAFF. The CDR3 region has the DNA TGTGCCAGCAGCTGGGGGTCATGGAACACTGAAGCTTTCTTT.

J is TRBJ2-2 and V is TRBV12-3 or TRBV12-4, with no clear D. Trimming stripped 2 bases from V and 5 bases from J, with 18 bases between. The CDR3 length is 17 residues. The CDR3: CASSLMLSDSLTGELFF. CDR3 nucleotides: TGTGCCAGCAGTTTAATGTTGAGTGATAGCCTAACCGGGGAGCTGTTTTTT.